This TCR beta chain was found in a study of blood T cell repertoires in COVID-19. For the study at large: Spain, Italy and the United States supplied samples that represented acute and convalescent COVID-19. PBMCs, B-cell-depleted T cells, or T cells provided the cDNA or gDNA that made up the material.

Per the original methods: Amplification with reference gene primers provided the estimates of nucleated cell counts. Generated by immunoSEQ multiplex PCR, the TCRdb table keeps only in-frame clones and is missing some. V and J calls and clone size come straight from that table; D and trimming were deduced from the DNA. The table shows fewer than 200,000 clones, with 80% to 90% occurring only once. This clone has only one observation. V was shortened by 3 bases and J by 0 bases, with 8 bases between the two germline ends. Per the germline V gene, CDR1 is KGHDR and CDR2 is SFDVKD. The CDR3 is made up of 15 amino acids.

Sample: PBMCs or T cells enriched from blood (not recorded which). The chain employs TRBV24-1 and TRBJ2-1; D uncertain. This receptor was identified in a woman aged 18-29 years who had recovered from COVID-19. This chain's CDR3 is CATSDPTGSYNEQFF. Here the CDR3 DNA reads TGTGCCACCAGTGATCCAACCGGCTCCTACAATGAGCAGTTCTTC.